This is a list of T cell receptor beta chains from one sample in a study of blood T cells in healthy people across ages. Each CDR3 protein gets one entry after TCRdb re-called the 5' RACE reads with MiXCR. The sample has some 760,000 distinct CDR3 sequences; around a quarter are singletons. These sequences were also reported in another study, on T cells of mothers and their children.

Sample: blood. Receptors were obtained from a boy between 5 and 17 years old in good health. Both conserved end residues are part of each CDR3. The order of the fields is J gene, V gene, clone size, D gene, CDR3 protein, CDR3 DNA. The D gene is left open where the match is weak. A row's size may be missing; if present it is once, few, many or a size class.

>TRBJ1-4|TRBV7-9|few|.
CASTRGQIPNEKLFF
TGTGCCAGCACTCGGGGGCAGATACCTAATGAAAAACTGTTTTTT
>TRBJ1-3|TRBV9|few|TRBD1
CASSEGQFSGNTIYF
TGTGCCAGCAGCGAGGGACAGTTCTCTGGAAACACCATATATTTT
>TRBJ2-1|TRBV7-9|few|.
CASSLASGGSYNEQFF
TGTGCCAGCAGCTTAGCTAGCGGAGGGTCCTACAATGAGCAGTTCTTC
>TRBJ2-5|TRBV5-1|few|.
CASSFTGQNQETQYF
TGCGCCAGCAGCTTCACCGGACAGAACCAAGAGACCCAGTACTTC
>TRBJ1-5|TRBV20-1|.|.
CSASPGAGQPQHF
TGCAGTGCTAGCCCAGGGGCCGGACAGCCCCAGCATTTT
>TRBJ1-2|TRBV10-3|.|.
CAISETLYGYTF
TGTGCCATCAGTGAAACCCTGTATGGCTACACCTTC
>TRBJ2-1|TRBV6-1|.|TRBD2
CASIIAGGSLRYNEQFF
TGTGCCAGCATCATAGCGGGGGGTTCCCTAAGGTACAATGAGCAGTTCTTC
>TRBJ1-4|TRBV18|many|TRBD1
CASSPGTGSEKLFF
TGTGCCAGCTCACCTGGGACAGGGAGTGAAAAACTGTTTTTT
>TRBJ2-5|TRBV5-1|few|TRBD1
CASSLRTGDQETQYF
TGCGCCAGCAGCTTACGGACAGGGGACCAAGAGACCCAGTACTTC
>TRBJ2-2|TRBV5-1|.|TRBD2
CASSLGGLAGHTGELFF
TGCGCCAGCAGCTTGGGGGGACTAGCGGGACACACCGGGGAGCTGTTTTTT
>TRBJ2-1|TRBV20-1|few|TRBD2
CSARAGGSSYNEQFF
TGCAGTGCTAGAGCGGGCGGGAGCTCCTACAATGAGCAGTTCTTC
>TRBJ2-1|TRBV2|.|TRBD2
CASRSGSRYNEQFF
TGTGCCAGCAGGAGCGGGAGTAGGTACAATGAGCAGTTCTTC
>TRBJ2-7|TRBV6-5|.|.
CASSPMGQGYEQYF
TGTGCCAGCAGTCCGATGGGGCAAGGCTACGAGCAGTACTTC
>TRBJ2-2|TRBV7-3|.|TRBD2
CASSLLAAQNTGELFF
TGTGCCAGCAGCCTACTAGCGGCACAGAACACCGGGGAGCTGTTTTTT
>TRBJ2-4|TRBV7-2|.|.
CASSLAGGPGGNIQYF
TGTGCCAGCAGCTTAGCGGGGGGGCCGGGAGGAAACATTCAGTACTTC
>TRBJ2-5|TRBV6-5|.|.
CAIARKWRGETQYF
TGTGCCATCGCAAGGAAATGGAGGGGAGAGACCCAGTACTTC
>TRBJ2-1|TRBV9|few|TRBD2
CASSPWTSGGAGNEQFF
TGTGCCAGCAGCCCGTGGACTAGCGGGGGGGCAGGCAATGAGCAGTTCTTC
>TRBJ2-1|TRBV10-3|.|TRBD1
CAISEGQGDEQFF
TGTGCCATCAGTGAGGGACAGGGGGATGAGCAGTTCTTC
>TRBJ2-3|TRBV6-1|.|.
CASSEQGLVGAGTQYF
TGTGCCAGCAGTGAACAAGGGCTAGTGGGGGCAGGTACGCAGTATTTT
>TRBJ2-1|TRBV27|.|.
CASSQTEGLLNEVQFF
TGTGCCAGCAGTCAGACTGAGGGACTCCTGAATGAAGTGCAGTTCTTC
>TRBJ2-1|TRBV2|.|TRBD2
CASSLWVAGGDNEQFF
TGTGCCAGCAGCCTCTGGGTAGCGGGGGGGGACAATGAGCAGTTCTTC
>TRBJ2-1|TRBV12-5|few|TRBD1
CASGRDRGEQFF
TGTGCTAGTGGGCGGGACAGGGGCGAGCAGTTCTTC
>TRBJ2-2|TRBV6-4|few|TRBD2
CASSDGAGGCHTGELFF
TGTGCCAGCAGTGACGGAGCGGGGGGATGCCACACCGGGGAGCTGTTTTTT
>TRBJ2-3|TRBV11-2|few|TRBD1
CASSVQGAGVSTQYF
TGTGCCAGCAGCGTGCAGGGGGCTGGGGTTAGTACGCAGTATTTT
>TRBJ2-7|TRBV20-1|few|TRBD2
CSARPRPGGPIEQYF
TGCAGTGCTAGACCACGGCCGGGAGGGCCGATCGAGCAGTACTTC